This passage covers 23 T cell receptor beta chains from one sample sequenced in a study of neurological immune-mediated disorders. TCRdb ran MiXCR on the 5' RACE reads and lists one entry per CDR3 protein. The repertoire holds around 62,000 distinct CDR3 sequences, with approximately 3.7% as singletons. Sample: PBMCs. These receptors were obtained from a man in his forties or fifties with multiple sclerosis.

This clonotype was observed at least ten times. V is TRBV6-5 and J is TRBJ1-4; TRBD1 matches at 9 bases. The junction had 9 bases not matched to a gene; V was cut back by 6 bases and J by 7 bases. Per the germline V gene, CDR1 is MNHEY and CDR2 is SVGAGI. The CDR3 runs 15 residues. The DNA of the CDR3 is TGTGCCAGCAGATCCACCGGGACAGGGAGTGAAAAACTGTTTTTT. Translating it yields CASRSTGTGSEKLFF.

This clonotype was counted ten times or more. V is TRBV7-2 and J is TRBJ2-1, with D uncertain. The CDR3 covers 12 residues. The V gene lost 3 bases and the J gene lost 3 bases, with 3 bases spanning the gap. Per germline, CDR1 SGHTA and CDR2 FQGNSA. CDR3 residues: CASSLLYNEQFF. The CDR3 bases are TGTGCCAGCAGCTTGCTCTACAATGAGCAGTTCTTC.

This clonotype was counted many times. V is TRBV3-1 and J is TRBJ2-3, with TRBD1 identical over 7 bases. CDR1 LGHDT and CDR2 YNNKEL come from the germline V gene (reference sequence). The CDR3 has 15 residues. After removal of 4 bases from V and 1 base from J, the junction contained 5 bases not matched to a gene. The DNA of the CDR3 is TGTGCCAGCAGCCGAGGACAGGCTGGCACAGATACGCAGTATTTT. This gives the protein CASSRGQAGTDTQYF.

This clonotype was found many times. No DNA is shown, since the ends of the CDR3 on it are uncertain; the CDR3 is the one TCRdb lists. CDR3: CSARDSGQGGFTIEQFF. The gene calls are TRBV20-1 and TRBJ2-1; TRBD1 reflects the table's D call only, with no check against the DNA. Ends included, the CDR3 has 17 residues. Germline V lookup: CDR1 DFQATT, CDR2 SNEGSKA (reference sequence).

This clonotype was observed many times. The chain is built from TRBV7-2 and TRBJ1-6; 7 nucleotides match TRBD1. CDR1 and CDR2 (germline): SGHTA, FQGNSA. V trimming: 6 bases; J trimming: 7 bases; junction bases outside the gene matches: 6. There are 14 residues in the CDR3. The CDR3 coding sequence is TGTGCCAGCAGGTTTCTAGGGGGCAATTCACCCCTCCACTTT. This translates into CASRFLGGNSPLHF.

This clonotype was recorded at least ten times. The chain combines TRBV4-3 with TRBJ2-3, with 11 bases matching TRBD2. The CDR3 contains 16 residues. The trim removed 0 bases at V and 8 bases at J, leaving 7 bases unmatched. Germline V lookup: CDR1 LGHNA, CDR2 YSLEER. CDR3 protein: CASSQDASGGMATQYF. The DNA of the CDR3 is TGCGCCAGCAGCCAAGACGCTAGCGGGGGGATGGCTACGCAGTATTTT.

By share, this clonotype counts as large. The chain has TRBV20-1 and TRBJ1-6; 10 bases line up with TRBD1. This CDR3 comprises 13 residues. V shed 6 bases and J 7 bases; nucleotides not matched to a gene: 3. Germline lookup yields CDR1 DFQATT and CDR2 SNEGSKA (reference sequence). Here the CDR3 reads CSARTGGNSPLHF. In DNA, the CDR3 is TGCAGTGCCCGGACAGGGGGGAATTCACCCCTCCACTTT.

As DNA, the CDR3 is TGTGCCAGCAGTCCGGGACAGGGGGCGGACGAGCAGTACTTC. This sequence encodes CASSPGQGADEQYF. The rearrangement joins TRBV12-3 or TRBV12-4 to TRBJ2-7; 12 bases align to TRBD1. The CDR3 loop spans 14 amino acids. Germline trimming cut 5 bases from V and 5 bases from J; bases unmatched to any gene: 4.

This clonotype was observed at least ten times. The J gene is TRBJ2-1, the V gene TRBV5-1; D is perhaps TRBD2 (6 bases). Trimming cost V 0 bases and J 0 bases, with 7 bases left between them. This CDR3 comprises 15 residues. Germline loops: CDR1 SGHRS, CDR2 YFSETQ. DNA for the CDR3: TGCGCCAGCAGCTTGGACGGGAGCTCCTACAATGAGCAGTTCTTC. This sequence encodes CASSLDGSSYNEQFF.

In this sample, this clonotype turned up many times. V and J are TRBV5-1 and TRBJ2-7, with D perhaps given as TRBD1 or TRBD2 (6 bases each). With 1 base removed from V and 2 bases from J, the gap between germline ends came to 13 bases. The CDR3 is 15 amino acids. Germline CDR1 is SGHRS and CDR2 is YFSETQ. CDR3: CASSLSGGTTYEQYF. CDR3 coding DNA: TGCGCCAGCAGCTTGAGTGGGGGGACAACCTACGAGCAGTACTTC.

The chain employs TRBV5-1 and TRBJ2-3; D unclear. The length of the CDR3 is 16 residues. V was shortened by 4 bases and J by 4 bases, with 19 bases between the two germline ends. Germline CDR1 is SGHRS and CDR2 is YFSETQ. CDR3 nucleotide sequence: TGCGCCAGCAGCGGGTATAGCCCTCCATCACCAGATACGCAGTATTTT. Protein sequence: CASSGYSPPSPDTQYF.

Points on this clonotype: A much larger clone lies a single base off, so this may be a read error. V and J are TRBV6-5 and TRBJ1-2; D not resolved. Trimming took 6 bases from V and 3 from J, leaving 14 bases between them. This CDR3 region has 14 residues. Looked up from germline, CDR1 is MNHEY and CDR2 is SVGAGI. CDR3 amino acids: CASRLSGSHYGYTF. As DNA, the CDR3 is TGTGCCAGCAGGCTCTCCGGGTCTCACTATGGCTACACCTTC.

The chain is built from TRBV20-1 and TRBJ1-6; TRBD1 matches at 7 bases. Germline CDR1 is DFQATT and CDR2 is SNEGSKA (reference sequence). With 5 bases clipped from V and 2 bases from J, the junction kept 6 bases outside the gene matches. The CDR3 runs 15 residues. The DNA for the CDR3 is TGCAGTGCTTTGGGACAGTCGCCCTATAATTCACCCCTCCACTTT. It encodes CSALGQSPYNSPLHF.

This clonotype occurred a few times. V and J are TRBV20-1 and TRBJ2-1; D might be TRBD1 (5 bases). The V end lost 3 bases, the J end lost 6 bases, and 15 bases lay between the germline ends. This CDR3 has 14 residues. The germline CDR1 and CDR2 sequences are DFQATT and SNEGSKA (reference sequence). The CDR3: CSASLPQGRNEQFF. The CDR3 DNA reads as TGCAGTGCTAGCTTGCCCCAGGGCCGCAATGAGCAGTTCTTC.

In this sample, this clonotype turned up many times. The J gene is TRBJ1-5, the V gene TRBV28, with D possibly TRBD1 on 5 matching bases. Trimming left V 2 bases short and J 0 bases short, with 11 bases between. This CDR3 has 16 amino acids. Germline CDR1 reads MDHEN; CDR2 reads SYDVKM. Written as DNA, the CDR3 is TGTGCCAGCAGTTTAATTGGTCAGGGTAGCAATCAGCCCCAGCATTTT. This gives the protein CASSLIGQGSNQPQHF.

The sample holds a few counts of this clonotype. The rearrangement uses TRBV5-1 and TRBJ2-1, with 7 bases matching TRBD2. CDR1 and CDR2 (germline): SGHRS, YFSETQ. Trimming removed 1 base from V and 7 bases from J; junction bases left unmatched: 11. The CDR3 is made up of 16 amino acids. CDR3 DNA: TGCGCCAGCAGCTTGTTAGGCGGGGGATTGGTTAATGAGCAGTTCTTC. The encoded protein is CASSLLGGGLVNEQFF.

This clonotype was detected ten times or more. The J gene is TRBJ1-2, the V gene TRBV6-5; the D gene is possibly TRBD1 (6 bases). The germline CDR1 and CDR2 sequences are MNHEY and SVGAGI. V was cut by 2 bases and J by 3 bases, with 16 bases left in between. This CDR3 spans 16 amino acids. CDR3 loop: CASSYEGGGRDYGYTF. The CDR3 bases are TGTGCCAGCAGTTACGAGGGTGGGGGGCGCGACTATGGCTACACCTTC.

With regard to this clonotype: A read error is possible here, since a much larger clone lies one base away. The rearrangement uses TRBV3-1 and TRBJ1-5, with D possibly being TRBD1 (6 bases). The CDR3 contains 13 residues. Germline V CDR1 and CDR2: LGHDT, YNNKEL (reference sequence). The CDR3 here is CASSRTANQPQNF. As DNA, the CDR3 is TGTGCCAGCAGCAGGACAGCAAATCAGCCCCAGAATTTT.

This clonotype came up many times. DNA for the CDR3: TGTGCCAGCAGCCTCGCTCAGGGTTACACCGGGGAGCTGTTTTTT. This translates into CASSLAQGYTGELFF. J is TRBJ2-2 and V is TRBV7-2; D perhaps matches TRBD1 (5 bases). This CDR3 region has 15 residues. Looked up from germline, CDR1 is SGHTA and CDR2 is FQGNSA. Trimming stripped 5 bases from V and 3 bases from J, with 13 bases between.

The sample holds many counts of this clonotype. V is TRBV5-6 and J is TRBJ2-3; no reliable D call. V dropped 7 bases and J dropped 1 base, with 7 bases sitting between them. The CDR3 extends over 12 amino acids. Germline V CDR1 and CDR2: SGHDT, YYEEEE. This CDR3 is CASGVGTDTQYF. The DNA of the CDR3 is TGTGCCAGCGGCGTGGGCACAGATACGCAGTATTTT.

This clonotype was recorded at least ten times. The rearrangement links TRBV5-1 to TRBJ2-7; 9 positions agree with TRBD1. This CDR3 has 16 residues. Germline V gives CDR1 SGHRS, CDR2 YFSETQ. Germline trimming cut 0 bases from V and 2 bases from J; bases unmatched to any gene: 6. The CDR3: CASSLDSGQGTYEQYF. The DNA of the CDR3 is TGCGCCAGCAGCTTGGATTCCGGACAGGGGACCTACGAGCAGTACTTC.

This clonotype was seen ten or more times. The chain employs TRBV5-1 and TRBJ2-3; D gene uncertain. CDR3 length: 15 amino acids. Germline-derived CDR1 and CDR2 are SGHRS and YFSETQ. Trimming stripped 0 bases from V and 0 bases from J, with 8 bases between. CDR3 in DNA: TGCGCCAGCAGCTTGGTTGTTAGCAGCACAGATACGCAGTATTTT. Amino acids: CASSLVVSSTDTQYF.

Ten or more counts support this clonotype. The chain joins TRBV7-9 to TRBJ2-5; 7 bases are a match to TRBD1. This CDR3 is 14 amino acids long. Germline loops: CDR1 SEHNR, CDR2 FQNEAQ (reference sequence). V lost 3 bases, J lost 2 bases, and 3 bases stayed unmatched. The CDR3 bases are TGTGCCAGCAGCTTTACCAGGGGGCAAGAGACCCAGTACTTC. This codes for CASSFTRGQETQYF.